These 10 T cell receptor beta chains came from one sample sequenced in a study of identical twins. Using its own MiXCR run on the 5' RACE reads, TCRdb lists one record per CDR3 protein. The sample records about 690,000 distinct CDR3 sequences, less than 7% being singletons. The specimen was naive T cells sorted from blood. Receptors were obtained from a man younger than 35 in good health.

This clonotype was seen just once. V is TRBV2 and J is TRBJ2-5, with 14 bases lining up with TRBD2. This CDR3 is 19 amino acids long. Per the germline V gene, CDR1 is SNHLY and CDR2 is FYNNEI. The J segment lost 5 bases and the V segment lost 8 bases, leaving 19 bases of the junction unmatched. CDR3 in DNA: TGTGCCAGCCCTGGCCCCAGACTAGCGGGAGGGATGTCGGGGGAGACCCAGTACTTC. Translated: CASPGPRLAGGMSGETQYF.

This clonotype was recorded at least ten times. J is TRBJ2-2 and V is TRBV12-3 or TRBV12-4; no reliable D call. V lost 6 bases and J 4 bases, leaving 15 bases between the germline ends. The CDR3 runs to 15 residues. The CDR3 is CASSPTRHVTGELFF. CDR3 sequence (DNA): TGTGCCAGCAGCCCTACCCGACATGTCACCGGGGAGCTGTTTTTT.

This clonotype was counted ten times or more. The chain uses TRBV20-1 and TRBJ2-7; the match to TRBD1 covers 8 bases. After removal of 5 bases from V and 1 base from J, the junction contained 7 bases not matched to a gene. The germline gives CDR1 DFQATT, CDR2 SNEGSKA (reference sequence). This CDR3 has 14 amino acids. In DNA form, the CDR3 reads TGCAGTGCTGCAAAGACAGGGGCATCCTACGAGCAGTACTTC. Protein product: CSAAKTGASYEQYF.

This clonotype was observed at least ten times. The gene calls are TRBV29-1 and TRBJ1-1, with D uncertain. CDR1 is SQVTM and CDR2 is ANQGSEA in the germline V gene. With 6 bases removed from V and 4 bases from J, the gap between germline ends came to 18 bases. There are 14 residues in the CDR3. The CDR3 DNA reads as TGCAGCGTCCGAGTTGGGCCGCCGAGCACTGAAGCTTTCTTT. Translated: CSVRVGPPSTEAFF.

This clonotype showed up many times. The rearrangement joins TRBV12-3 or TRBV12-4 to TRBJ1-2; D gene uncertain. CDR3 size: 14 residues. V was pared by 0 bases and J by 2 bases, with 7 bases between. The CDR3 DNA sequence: TGTGCCAGCAGTTTAGCGCCGGCAAACTATGGCTACACCTTC. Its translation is CASSLAPANYGYTF.

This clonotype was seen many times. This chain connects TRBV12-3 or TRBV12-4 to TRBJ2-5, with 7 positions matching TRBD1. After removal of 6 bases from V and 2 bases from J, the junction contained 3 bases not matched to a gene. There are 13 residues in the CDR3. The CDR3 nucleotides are TGTGCCAGCAGACTGACAGGGCAAGAGACCCAGTACTTC. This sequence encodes CASRLTGQETQYF.

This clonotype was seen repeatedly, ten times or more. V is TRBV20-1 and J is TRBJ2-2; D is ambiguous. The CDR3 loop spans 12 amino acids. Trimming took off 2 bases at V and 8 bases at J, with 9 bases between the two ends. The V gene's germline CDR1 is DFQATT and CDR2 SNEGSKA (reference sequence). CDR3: CSARQTLGELFF. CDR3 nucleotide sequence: TGCAGTGCTAGACAGACTTTAGGGGAGCTGTTTTTT.

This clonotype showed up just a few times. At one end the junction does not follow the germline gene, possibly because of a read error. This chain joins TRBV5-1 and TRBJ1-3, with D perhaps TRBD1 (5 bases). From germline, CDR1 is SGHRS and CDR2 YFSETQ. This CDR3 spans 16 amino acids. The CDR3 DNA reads TGCGCCAGCAGCTACCAGGGCTCAAACTCTGAAAACACCATATATTTT. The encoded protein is CASSYQGSNSENTIYF. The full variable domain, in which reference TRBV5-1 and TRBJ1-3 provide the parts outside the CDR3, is KAGVTQTPRYLIKTRGQQVTLSCSPISGHRSVSWYQQTPGQGLQFLFEYFSETQRNKGNFPGRFSGRQFSNSRSEMNVSTLELGDSALYLCASSYQGSNSENTIYFGEGSWLTVV.

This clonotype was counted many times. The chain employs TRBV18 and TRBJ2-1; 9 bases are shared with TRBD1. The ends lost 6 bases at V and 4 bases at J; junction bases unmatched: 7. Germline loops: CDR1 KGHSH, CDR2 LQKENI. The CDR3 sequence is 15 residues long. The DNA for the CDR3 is TGTGCCAGCTCCTTCGGGACAGGGACATACAATGAGCAGTTCTTC. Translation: CASSFGTGTYNEQFF.

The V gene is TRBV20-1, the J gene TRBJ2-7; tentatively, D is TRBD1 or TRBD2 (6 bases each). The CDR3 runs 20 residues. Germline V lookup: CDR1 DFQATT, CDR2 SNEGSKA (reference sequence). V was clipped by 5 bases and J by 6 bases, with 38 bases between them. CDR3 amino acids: CSAPRRDPDSLAGTLGEQYF. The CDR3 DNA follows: TGCAGTGCTCCACGCAGAGACCCGGACAGCTTAGCCGGGACTCTCGGCGAGCAGTACTTC.